Only a few counts were recorded for the clone carrying this TCR beta chain. It was with previously described methods and listed TCR primers that bulk TCR libraries were made. TCRdb reprocessed the PCR reads via MiXCR and lists one record per CDR3 protein. This sample has about 510,000 distinct CDR3 sequences, with roughly 24% found just once. From roughly 20,000 to 1,000,000 sorted cells, naive CD8 libraries were generated with 10%, 30% or 50% RNA. CD8+CD4-CCR7+CD45RA+ sorting gave the naive CD8 T cells. The data were taken from a study of molecular identifiers for immune sequencing clone quantification. Germline lookup yields CDR1 SGHDN and CDR2 FVKESK. The junction had 9 bases not matched to a gene; V was cut back by 0 bases and J by 10 bases. This CDR3 region has 15 residues.

The source is a human donor in good health. Some libraries in this study had Jurkat cell RNA spiked in. The gene calls are TRBV14 and TRBJ2-1; 7 nucleotides agree with TRBD2. The sample comprised naive CD8+ T cells from blood, with Jurkat cell RNA spiked in. Sample subset: FACS-sorted CD8+CD4-CCR7+CD45RA+ naive T cells. The CDR3: CASSQDLAGRVEQFF. The CDR3 DNA follows: TGTGCCAGCAGCCAAGATTTGGCAGGGAGGGTAGAGCAGTTCTTC. The whole variable domain, filled in from reference TRBV14 and TRBJ2-1, reads EAGVTQFPSHSVIEKGQTVTLRCDPISGHDNLYWYRRVMGKEIKFLLHFVKESKQDESGMPNNRFLAERTGGTYSTLKVQPAELEDSGVYFCASSQDLAGRVEQFFGPGTRLTVL.